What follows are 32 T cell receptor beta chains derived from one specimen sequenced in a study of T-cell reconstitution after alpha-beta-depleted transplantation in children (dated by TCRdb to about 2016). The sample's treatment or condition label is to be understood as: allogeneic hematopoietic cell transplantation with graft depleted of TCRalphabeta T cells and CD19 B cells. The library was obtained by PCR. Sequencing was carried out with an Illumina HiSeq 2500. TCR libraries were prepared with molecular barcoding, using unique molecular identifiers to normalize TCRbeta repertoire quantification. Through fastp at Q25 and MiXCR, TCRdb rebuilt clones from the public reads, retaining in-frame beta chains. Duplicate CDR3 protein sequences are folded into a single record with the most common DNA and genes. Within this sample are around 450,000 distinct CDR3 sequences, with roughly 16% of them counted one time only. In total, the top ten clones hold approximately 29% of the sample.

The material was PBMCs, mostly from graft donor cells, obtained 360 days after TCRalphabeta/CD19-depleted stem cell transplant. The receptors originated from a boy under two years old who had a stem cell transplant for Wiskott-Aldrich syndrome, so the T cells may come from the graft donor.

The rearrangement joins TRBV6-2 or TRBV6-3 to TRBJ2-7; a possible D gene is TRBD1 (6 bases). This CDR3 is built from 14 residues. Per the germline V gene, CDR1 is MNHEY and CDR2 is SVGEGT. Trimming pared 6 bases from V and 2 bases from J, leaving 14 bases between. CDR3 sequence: CASRRVGTTYEQYF. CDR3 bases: TGTGCCAGCAGGAGAGTGGGGACAACCTACGAGCAGTACTTC.

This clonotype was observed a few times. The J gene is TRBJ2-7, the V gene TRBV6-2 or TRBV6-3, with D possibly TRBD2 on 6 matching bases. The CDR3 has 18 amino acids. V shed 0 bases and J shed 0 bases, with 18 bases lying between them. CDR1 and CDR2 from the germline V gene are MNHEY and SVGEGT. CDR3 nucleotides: TGTGCCAGCAGTTACTCGAGAGGAAGCGGGCGTAGCTCCTACGAGCAGTACTTC. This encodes CASSYSRGSGRSSYEQYF.

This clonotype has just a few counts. In DNA, the CDR3 is TGCGCCAGCAGCTCGCCCGGGACAGGGGGTCATGAGCAGTTCTTC. It specifies CASSSPGTGGHEQFF. V is TRBV5-1 and J is TRBJ2-1; 11 nucleotides line up with TRBD1. Trimming at V came to 3 bases and at J to 8 bases, leaving 7 bases not matched to a gene. CDR1 is SGHRS and CDR2 is YFSETQ in the germline V gene. The CDR3 consists of 15 residues.

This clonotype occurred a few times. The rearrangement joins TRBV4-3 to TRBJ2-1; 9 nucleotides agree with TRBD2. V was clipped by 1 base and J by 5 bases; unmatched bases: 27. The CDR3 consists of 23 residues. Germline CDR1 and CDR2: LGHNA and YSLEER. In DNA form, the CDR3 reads TGCGCCAGCAGCCAAGGATTTGGCCCCGGGACAGAGGTTACTAGCGGGCTGAACAATGAGCAGTTCTTC. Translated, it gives CASSQGFGPGTEVTSGLNNEQFF.

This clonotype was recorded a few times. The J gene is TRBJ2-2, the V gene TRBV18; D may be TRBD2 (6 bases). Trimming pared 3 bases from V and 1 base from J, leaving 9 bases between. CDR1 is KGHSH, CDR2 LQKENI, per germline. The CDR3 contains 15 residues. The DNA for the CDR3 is TGTGCCAGCTCACCGGGCGGGAAGAACACCGGGGAGCTGTTTTTT. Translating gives CASSPGGKNTGELFF.

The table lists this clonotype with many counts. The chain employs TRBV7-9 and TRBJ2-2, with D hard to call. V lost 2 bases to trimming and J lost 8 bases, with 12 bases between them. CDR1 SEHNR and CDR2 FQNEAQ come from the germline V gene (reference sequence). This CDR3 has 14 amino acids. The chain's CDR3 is CASSLSFPGGELFF. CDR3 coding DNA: TGTGCCAGCAGCTTATCGTTCCCCGGAGGGGAGCTGTTTTTT.

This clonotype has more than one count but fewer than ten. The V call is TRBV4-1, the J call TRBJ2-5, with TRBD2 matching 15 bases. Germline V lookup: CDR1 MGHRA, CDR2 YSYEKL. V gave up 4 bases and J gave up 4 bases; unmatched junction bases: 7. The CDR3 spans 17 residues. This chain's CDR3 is CASSRLPGLAGGETQYF. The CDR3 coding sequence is TGCGCCAGCAGCCGACTACCGGGACTAGCGGGGGGAGAGACCCAGTACTTC.

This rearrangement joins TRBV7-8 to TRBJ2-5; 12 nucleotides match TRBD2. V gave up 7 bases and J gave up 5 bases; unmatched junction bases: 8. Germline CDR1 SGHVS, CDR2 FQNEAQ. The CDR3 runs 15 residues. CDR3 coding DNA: TGTGCCAGCACCGGCCCTAGCGGGAGGGCCGAGACCCAGTACTTC. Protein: CASTGPSGRAETQYF.

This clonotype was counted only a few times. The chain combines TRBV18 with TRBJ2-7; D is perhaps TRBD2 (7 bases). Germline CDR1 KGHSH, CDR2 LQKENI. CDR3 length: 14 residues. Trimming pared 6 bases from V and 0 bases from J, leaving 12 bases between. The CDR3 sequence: CASSWGGHSYEQYF. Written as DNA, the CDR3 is TGTGCCAGCTCCTGGGGGGGGCACTCCTACGAGCAGTACTTC.

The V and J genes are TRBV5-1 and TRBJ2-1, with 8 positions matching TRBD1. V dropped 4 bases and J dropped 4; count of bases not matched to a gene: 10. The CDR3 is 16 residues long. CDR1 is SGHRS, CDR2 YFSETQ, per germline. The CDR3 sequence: CASSTLTGAPYNEQFF. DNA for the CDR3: TGCGCCAGCAGCACTTTGACAGGGGCCCCTTACAATGAGCAGTTCTTC. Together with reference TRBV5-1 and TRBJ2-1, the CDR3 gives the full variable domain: KAGVTQTPRYLIKTRGQQVTLSCSPISGHRSVSWYQQTPGQGLQFLFEYFSETQRNKGNFPGRFSGRQFSNSRSEMNVSTLELGDSALYLCASSTLTGAPYNEQFFGPGTRLTVL.

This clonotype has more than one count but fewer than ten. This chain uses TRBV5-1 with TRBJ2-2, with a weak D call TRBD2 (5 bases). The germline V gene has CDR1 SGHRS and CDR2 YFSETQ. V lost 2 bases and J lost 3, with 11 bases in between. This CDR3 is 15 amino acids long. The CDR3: CASSLKRAHTGELFF. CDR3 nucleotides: TGCGCCAGCAGCTTAAAGAGGGCCCACACCGGGGAGCTGTTTTTT.

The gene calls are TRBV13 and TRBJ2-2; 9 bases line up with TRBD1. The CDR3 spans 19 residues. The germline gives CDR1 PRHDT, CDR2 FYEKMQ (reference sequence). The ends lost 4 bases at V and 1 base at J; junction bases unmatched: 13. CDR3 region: CASSYRDRVRLENTGELFF. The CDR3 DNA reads TGTGCCAGCAGCTACAGGGACAGGGTTCGCCTAGAGAACACCGGGGAGCTGTTTTTT.

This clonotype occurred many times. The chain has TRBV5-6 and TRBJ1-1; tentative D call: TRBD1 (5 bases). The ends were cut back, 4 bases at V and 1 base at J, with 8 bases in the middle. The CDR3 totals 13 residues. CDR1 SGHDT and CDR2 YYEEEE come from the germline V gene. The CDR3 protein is CASSLDKNTEAFF. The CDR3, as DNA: TGTGCCAGCAGCCTGGACAAGAACACTGAAGCTTTCTTT.

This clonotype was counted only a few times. CDR3 loop: CASSTSGGANTGELFF. The CDR3, as DNA: TGTGCCAGCAGTACTAGCGGGGGGGCGAACACCGGGGAGCTGTTTTTT. This chain joins TRBV12-3 or TRBV12-4 and TRBJ2-2; 13 nucleotides agree with TRBD2. The length of the CDR3 is 16 residues. V lost 5 bases and J lost 0; bases outside the gene matches: 0.

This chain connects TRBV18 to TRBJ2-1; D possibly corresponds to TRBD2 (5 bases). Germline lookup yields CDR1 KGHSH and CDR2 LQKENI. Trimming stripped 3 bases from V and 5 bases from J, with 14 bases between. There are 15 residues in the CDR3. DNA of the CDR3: TGTGCCAGCTCACCGGCCAGAGGGTTTGACAATGAGCAGTTCTTC. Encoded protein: CASSPARGFDNEQFF. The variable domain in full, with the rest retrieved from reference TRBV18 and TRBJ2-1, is NAGVMQNPRHLVRRRGQEARLRCSPMKGHSHVYWYRQLPEEGLKFMVYLQKENIIDESGMPKERFSAEFPKEGPSILRIQQVVRGDSAAYFCASSPARGFDNEQFFGPGTRLTVL.

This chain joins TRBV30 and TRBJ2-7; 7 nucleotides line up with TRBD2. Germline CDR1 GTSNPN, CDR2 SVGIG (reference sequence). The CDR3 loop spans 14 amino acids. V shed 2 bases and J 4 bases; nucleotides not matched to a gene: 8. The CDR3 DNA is TGTGCCTGGAGTCCGGGGACTATAGTATACGAGCAGTACTTC. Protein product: CAWSPGTIVYEQYF.

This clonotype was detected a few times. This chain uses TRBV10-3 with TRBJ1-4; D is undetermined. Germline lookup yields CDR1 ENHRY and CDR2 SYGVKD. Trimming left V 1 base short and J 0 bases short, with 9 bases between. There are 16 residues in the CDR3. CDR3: CAISELAATTNEKLFF. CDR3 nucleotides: TGTGCCATCAGTGAGTTGGCAGCCACAACTAATGAAAAACTGTTTTTT.

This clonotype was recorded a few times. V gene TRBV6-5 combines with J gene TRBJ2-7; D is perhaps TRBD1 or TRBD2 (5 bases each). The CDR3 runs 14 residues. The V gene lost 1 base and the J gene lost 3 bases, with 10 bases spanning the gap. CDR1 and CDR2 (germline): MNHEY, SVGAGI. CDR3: CASSYYGANYEQYF. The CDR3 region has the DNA TGTGCCAGCAGTTACTACGGGGCTAACTACGAGCAGTACTTC.

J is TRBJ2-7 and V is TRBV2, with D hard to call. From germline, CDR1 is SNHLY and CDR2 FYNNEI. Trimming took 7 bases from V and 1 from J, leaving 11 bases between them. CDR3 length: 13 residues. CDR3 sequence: CASTVLPSYEQYF. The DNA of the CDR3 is TGTGCCAGCACGGTCCTTCCTTCCTACGAGCAGTACTTC.

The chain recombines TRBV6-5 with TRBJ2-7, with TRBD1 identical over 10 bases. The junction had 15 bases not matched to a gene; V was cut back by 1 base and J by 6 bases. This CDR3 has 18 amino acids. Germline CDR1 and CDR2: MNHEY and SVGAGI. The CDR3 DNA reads TGTGCCAGCAGTTACTACCCGCCTGGACAGGGGGGTTACTTCGAGCAGTACTTC. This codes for CASSYYPPGQGGYFEQYF.

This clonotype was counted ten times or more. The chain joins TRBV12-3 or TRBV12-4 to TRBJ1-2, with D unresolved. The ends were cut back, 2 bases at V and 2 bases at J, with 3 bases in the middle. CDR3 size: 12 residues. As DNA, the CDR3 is TGTGCCAGCAGTTTAAGGAACTATGGCTACACCTTC. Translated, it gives CASSLRNYGYTF.

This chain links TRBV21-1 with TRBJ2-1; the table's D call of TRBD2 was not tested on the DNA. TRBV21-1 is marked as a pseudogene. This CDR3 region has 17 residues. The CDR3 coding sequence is TGTGCCAGCAGCAAAGTGGGTGGGGACTATCGCTACAATGAGCAGTTCTTC. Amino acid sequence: CASSKVGGDYRYNEQFF.

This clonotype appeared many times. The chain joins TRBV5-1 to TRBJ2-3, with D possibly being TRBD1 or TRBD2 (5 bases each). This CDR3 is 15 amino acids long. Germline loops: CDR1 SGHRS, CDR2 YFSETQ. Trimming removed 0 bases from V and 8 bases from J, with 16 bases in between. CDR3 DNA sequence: TGCGCCAGCAGCTTGGTTGGGGGTCAGAGAGGTACGCAGTATTTT. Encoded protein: CASSLVGGQRGTQYF. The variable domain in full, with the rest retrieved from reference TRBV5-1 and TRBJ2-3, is KAGVTQTPRYLIKTRGQQVTLSCSPISGHRSVSWYQQTPGQGLQFLFEYFSETQRNKGNFPGRFSGRQFSNSRSEMNVSTLELGDSALYLCASSLVGGQRGTQYFGPGTRLTVL.

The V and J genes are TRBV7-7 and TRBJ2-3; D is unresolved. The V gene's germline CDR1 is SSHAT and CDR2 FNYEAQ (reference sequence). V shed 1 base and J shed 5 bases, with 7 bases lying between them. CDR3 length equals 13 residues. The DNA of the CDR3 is TGTGCCAGCAGCTTAGAGGTGGGAGATACGCAGTATTTT. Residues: CASSLEVGDTQYF.

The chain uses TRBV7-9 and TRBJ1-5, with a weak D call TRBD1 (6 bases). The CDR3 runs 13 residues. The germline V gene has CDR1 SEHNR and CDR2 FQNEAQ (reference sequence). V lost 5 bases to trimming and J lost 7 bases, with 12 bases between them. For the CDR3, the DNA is TGTGCCAGCAGCCCTCCGGGGGGCCAGCCCCAGCATTTT. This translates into CASSPPGGQPQHF.

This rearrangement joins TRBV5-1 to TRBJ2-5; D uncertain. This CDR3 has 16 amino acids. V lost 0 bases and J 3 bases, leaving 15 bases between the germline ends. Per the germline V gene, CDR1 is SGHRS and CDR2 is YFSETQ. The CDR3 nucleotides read TGCGCCAGCAGCTTGGAGTGGCTCGGGCGAGAAGAGACCCAGTACTTC. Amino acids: CASSLEWLGREETQYF.

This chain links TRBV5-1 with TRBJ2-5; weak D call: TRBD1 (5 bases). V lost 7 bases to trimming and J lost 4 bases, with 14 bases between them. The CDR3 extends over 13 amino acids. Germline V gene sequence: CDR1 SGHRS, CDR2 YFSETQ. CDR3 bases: TGCGCCAGCGGGCCCAGGGTAGTAGAGACCCAGTACTTC. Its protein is CASGPRVVETQYF.

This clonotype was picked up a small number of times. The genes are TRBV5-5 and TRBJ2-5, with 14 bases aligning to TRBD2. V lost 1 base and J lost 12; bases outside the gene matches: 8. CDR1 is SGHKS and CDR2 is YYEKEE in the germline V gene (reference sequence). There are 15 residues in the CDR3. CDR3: CASSLSGTSGRAKYF. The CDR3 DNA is TGTGCCAGCAGCTTGTCCGGGACTAGCGGGAGAGCAAAGTACTTC.

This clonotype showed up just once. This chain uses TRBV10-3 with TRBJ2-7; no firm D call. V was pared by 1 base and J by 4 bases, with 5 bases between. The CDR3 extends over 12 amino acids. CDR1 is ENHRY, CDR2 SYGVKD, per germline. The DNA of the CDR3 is TGTGCCATCAGTGAGTGGCAGTACGAGCAGTACTTC. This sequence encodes CAISEWQYEQYF.

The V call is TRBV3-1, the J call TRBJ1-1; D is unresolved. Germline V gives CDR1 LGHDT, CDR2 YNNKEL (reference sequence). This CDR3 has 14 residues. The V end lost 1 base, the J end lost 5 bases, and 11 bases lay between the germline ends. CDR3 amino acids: CASSQGTGRTEAFF. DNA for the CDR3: TGTGCCAGCAGCCAAGGCACGGGAAGGACTGAAGCTTTCTTT.

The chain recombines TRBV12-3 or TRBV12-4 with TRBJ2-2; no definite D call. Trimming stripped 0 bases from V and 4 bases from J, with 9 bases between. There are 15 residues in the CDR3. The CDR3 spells CASSLAGSRTGELFF. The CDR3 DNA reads TGTGCCAGCAGTTTAGCAGGGTCGCGCACCGGGGAGCTGTTTTTT.

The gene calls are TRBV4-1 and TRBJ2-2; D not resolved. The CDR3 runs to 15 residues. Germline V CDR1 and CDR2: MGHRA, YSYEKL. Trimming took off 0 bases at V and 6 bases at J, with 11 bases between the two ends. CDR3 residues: CASSQESLGAGELFF. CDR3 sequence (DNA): TGCGCCAGCAGCCAAGAAAGTCTCGGCGCCGGGGAGCTGTTTTTT.